In this sample, the clone carrying this TCR beta chain turned up a few times. Its matching antigen is unknown. Clones were read by immunoSEQ multiplex PCR, and TCRdb kept only the in-frame ones, dropping some. The profile shows 50,000 to 65,000 clones, around 84% of them singletons. This CDR3 contains 14 residues. Germline lookup yields CDR1 SNHLY and CDR2 FYNNEI. V gave up 2 bases and J gave up 4 bases, with 11 bases separating them. This record belongs to a study of OX40 agonist ivuxolimab in advanced cancers. Points from the study as a whole: In the 0.1 to 3.0 mg/kg range, CD4+ and CD8+ blood T cells had expanded clonally by week 6. Researchers did not determine the expanded peripheral T cells' antigen specificity. Researchers report that CD8+ T cells had, on average, more expanded clones than CD4+.

Sampling of blood occurred at baseline, cycle 4 day 1, and cycle 7 day 1. The receptor's source is an adult with an advanced solid tumor such as melanoma, head and neck, liver or kidney cancer. The sample here was CD4+ or CD8+ T cells sorted from blood, taken in a trial of the OX40 agonist ivuxolimab. The rearrangement links TRBV2 to TRBJ1-2; the D gene is possibly TRBD1 (5 bases). The CDR3 loop reads CASSETTVTYGYTF. In nucleotides, the CDR3 is TGTGCCAGCAGTGAAACGACAGTAACCTATGGCTACACCTTC.